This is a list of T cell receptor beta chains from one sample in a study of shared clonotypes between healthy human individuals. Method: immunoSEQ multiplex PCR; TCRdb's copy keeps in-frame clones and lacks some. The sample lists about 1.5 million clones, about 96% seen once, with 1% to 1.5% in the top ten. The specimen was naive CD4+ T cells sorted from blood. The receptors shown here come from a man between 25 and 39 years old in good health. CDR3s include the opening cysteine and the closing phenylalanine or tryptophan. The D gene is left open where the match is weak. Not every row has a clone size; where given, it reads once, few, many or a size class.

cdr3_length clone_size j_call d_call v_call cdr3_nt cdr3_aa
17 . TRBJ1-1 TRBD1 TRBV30 TGTGCCTGGGGGTCCAGATTCAGGGGGCGCGGGAACACTGAAGCTTTCTTT CAWGSRFRGRGNTEAFF
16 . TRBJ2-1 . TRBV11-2 TGTGCCAGCAGCACGCTGAGTGGGAGGAACTACAATGAGCAGTTCTTC CASSTLSGRNYNEQFF
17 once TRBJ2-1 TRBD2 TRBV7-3 TGTGCCAGCGCCCCATCCGCGGGAGGGTACACCTACAATGAGCAGTTCTTC CASAPSAGGYTYNEQFF
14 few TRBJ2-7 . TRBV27 TGTGCCAGCAGTGAGGGACGGGTCTCCTACGAGCAGTACTTC CASSEGRVSYEQYF
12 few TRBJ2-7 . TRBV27 TGTGCCAGCAGTTTTCGAGGGTACGAGCAGTACTTC CASSFRGYEQYF
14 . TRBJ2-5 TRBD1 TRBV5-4 TGTGCCAGCAGCCTAAGGACAGGGCAAGAGACCCAGTACTTC CASSLRTGQETQYF
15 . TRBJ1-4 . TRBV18 TGTGCCAGCTCACCGCAGGGAGTAACTAATGAAAAACTGTTTTTT CASSPQGVTNEKLFF
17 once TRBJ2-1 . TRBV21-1 TGTGCCAGCAGCAATGGGGTGACAGAGCCCCAACAGAATGAGCAGTTCTTC CASSNGVTEPQQNEQFF
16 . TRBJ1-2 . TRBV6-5 TGTGCCAGCAGTTACCGGGCAGGGACAATGGACTATGGCTACACCTTC CASSYRAGTMDYGYTF
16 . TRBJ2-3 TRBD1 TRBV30 TGTGCCTGGAGTGTACTAAGAGGGGGCCGGACAGATACGCAGTATTTT CAWSVLRGGRTDTQYF
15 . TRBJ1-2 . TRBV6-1 TGTGCCAGCAGTGAAGCTTTGACAGTCTACTATGGCTACACCTTC CASSEALTVYYGYTF
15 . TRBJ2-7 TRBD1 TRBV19 TGTGCCAGTAGTATAGGGGGACAGTCCGCCTACGAGCAGTACTTC CASSIGGQSAYEQYF
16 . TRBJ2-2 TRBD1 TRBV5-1 TGCGCCAGCAGCCAGGGACAGGGGGTCCGGCCCGGGGAGCTGTTTTTT CASSQGQGVRPGELFF
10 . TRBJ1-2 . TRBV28 TGTGCCAGCAGTTCCTATGGCTACACCTTC CASSSYGYTF
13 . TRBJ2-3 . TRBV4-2 TGTGCCAGCAGCCAAGAGACTAGAGGTACGCAGTATTTT CASSQETRGTQYF
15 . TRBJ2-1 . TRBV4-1 TGCGCCAGCAGCCAAGAGGCTCCCTCCTACAATGAGCAGTTCTTC CASSQEAPSYNEQFF
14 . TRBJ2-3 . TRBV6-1 TGTGCCAGCAGTGCCACCCAAAGCACAGATACGCAGTATTTT CASSATQSTDTQYF
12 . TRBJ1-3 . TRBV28 TGTGCCAGCAGTTCTCTGGGGACGGATTGGGATTTT CASSSLGTDWDF
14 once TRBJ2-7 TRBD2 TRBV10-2 TGCGCCAGCAAACGACTAGCCCAGGCCTACGAGCAGTACTTC CASKRLAQAYEQYF
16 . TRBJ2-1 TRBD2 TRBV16 TGTGCCAGCAGCCAAGCCGGACTAGCGGGAATAAATGAGCAGTTCTTC CASSQAGLAGINEQFF
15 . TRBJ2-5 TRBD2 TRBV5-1 TGCGCCAGCAGCTTCTACCCTAGCGGGAGAGAGACCCAGTACTTC CASSFYPSGRETQYF
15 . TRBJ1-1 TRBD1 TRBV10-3 TGTGCCATCAGTGAAACCTTTCGACAGGGCACTGAAGCTTTCTTT CAISETFRQGTEAFF
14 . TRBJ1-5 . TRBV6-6 TGTGCCAGCAGTTTTTATGATTTGGACCAGCCCCAGCATTTT CASSFYDLDQPQHF
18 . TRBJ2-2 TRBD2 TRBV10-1 TGCGCCAGCATAGTTATCGGAACGGGAGGGGGACACACCGGGGAGCTGTTTTTT CASIVIGTGGGHTGELFF
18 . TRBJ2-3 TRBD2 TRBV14 TGTGCCAGCAGCCAACTTGAGGGACTAGCGGTTCACGCAGATACGCAGTATTTT CASSQLEGLAVHADTQYF
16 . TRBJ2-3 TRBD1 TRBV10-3 TGTGCCATCAGTGGGACGGGGACAGGCGGTCGAGATACGCAGTATTTT CAISGTGTGGRDTQYF
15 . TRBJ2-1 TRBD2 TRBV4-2 TGTGCCAGCAGCCAAACCGGGACTAGTATCAATGAGCAGTTCTTC CASSQTGTSINEQFF
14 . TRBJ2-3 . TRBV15 TGTGCCACCAGCAGAGAGGGCGGAACAGATACGCAGTATTTT CATSREGGTDTQYF
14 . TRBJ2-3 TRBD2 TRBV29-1 TGCAGCGTTGCTCTAGCGGGAGCAATAGATACGCAGTATTTT CSVALAGAIDTQYF
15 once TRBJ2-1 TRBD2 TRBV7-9 TGTGCCAGCAGCGGGAGCGGGGTCGCCTACAATGAGCAGTTCTTC CASSGSGVAYNEQFF
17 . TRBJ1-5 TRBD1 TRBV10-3 TGTGCCATCAGCCAAGTACTGGGACAGGGGGCCATTCAGCCCCAGCATTTT CAISQVLGQGAIQPQHF
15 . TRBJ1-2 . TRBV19 TGTGCCAGTAGTATATTTGGGTCAGGGGACTATGGCTACACCTTC CASSIFGSGDYGYTF
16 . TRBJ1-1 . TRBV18 TGTGCCAGCTCACCACCGTACAGGGAGTCAAACACTGAAGCTTTCTTT CASSPPYRESNTEAFF
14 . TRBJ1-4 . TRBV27 TGTGCCAGCAGTTTAAGGAGCCGGGGTGAAAAACTGTTTTTT CASSLRSRGEKLFF
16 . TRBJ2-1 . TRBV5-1 TGCGCCAGCAGCTTGGGAGGCGGGTACTCCTACAATGAGCAGTTCTTC CASSLGGGYSYNEQFF
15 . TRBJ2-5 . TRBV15 TGTGCCACCAGCAGAGCGCCCTACAGACAAGAGACCCAGTACTTC CATSRAPYRQETQYF
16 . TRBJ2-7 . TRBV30 TGTGCCTGGAGTGTAAATCGAGTATTAAGCTCCTACGAGCAGTACTTC CAWSVNRVLSSYEQYF
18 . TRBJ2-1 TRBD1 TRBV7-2 TGTGCCAGCAGCTTAGTACCCAGACAGGGGCAGAGACACAATGAGCAGTTCTTC CASSLVPRQGQRHNEQFF
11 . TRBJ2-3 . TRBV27 TGTGCCAGCAGTTTACGAGGTACGCAGTATTTT CASSLRGTQYF
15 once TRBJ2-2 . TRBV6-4 TGTGCCAGCAGTGACTCGGCTAAAGGAACCGGGGAGCTGTTTTTT CASSDSAKGTGELFF
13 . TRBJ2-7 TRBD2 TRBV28 TGTGCCAGCGGGCGGGAGCTTCTTTCCGAGCAGTACTTC CASGRELLSEQYF
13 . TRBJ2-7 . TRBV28 TGTGCCAGCGGCGGGCAGGGAGTCTACGAGCAGTACTTC CASGGQGVYEQYF
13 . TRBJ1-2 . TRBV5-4 TGTGCCAGCAACCCTCTGGGGTCCTATGGCTACACCTTC CASNPLGSYGYTF
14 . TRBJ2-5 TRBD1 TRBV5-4 TGTGCCAGCAGCACCCGGGACAGGGAAGAGACCCAGTACTTC CASSTRDREETQYF
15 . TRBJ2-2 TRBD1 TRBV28 TGTGCCAGCAGTTCCGGACAGGGGGACACCGGGGAGCTGTTTTTT CASSSGQGDTGELFF
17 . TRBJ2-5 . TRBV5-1 TGCGCCAGCAGCCCTTCAGGCTACCCTAAATTGTACGAGACCCAGTACTTC CASSPSGYPKLYETQYF
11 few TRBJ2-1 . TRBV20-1 TGCAGTGCCCCCCGGGGAGTTGAGCAGTTCTTC CSAPRGVEQFF
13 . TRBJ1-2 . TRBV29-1 TGCAGCGTTGCGGGACACCGAAACTATGGCTACACCTTC CSVAGHRNYGYTF
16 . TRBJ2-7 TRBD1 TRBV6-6 TGTGCCAGCAGTACACGGACGGGACAGGGGTTCAACGAGCAGTACTTC CASSTRTGQGFNEQYF
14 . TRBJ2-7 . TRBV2 TGTGCCAGCAGGGCCGGGGGCCGATACTACGAGCAGTACTTC CASRAGGRYYEQYF
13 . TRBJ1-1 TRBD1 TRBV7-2 TGTGCCAGCATCCTAACAGGGGTCACTGAAGCTTTCTTT CASILTGVTEAFF
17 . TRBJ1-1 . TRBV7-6 TGTGCCAGCAGCCCTCAGATAACAGGGTTAAAGGACACTGAAGCTTTCTTT CASSPQITGLKDTEAFF
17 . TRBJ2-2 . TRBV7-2 TGTGCCAGCAGCTTAGAACCACTAGCTACGAACACCGGGGAGCTGTTTTTT CASSLEPLATNTGELFF
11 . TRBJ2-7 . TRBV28 TGTGCCAGCAGGGGGGTATACGAGCAGTACTTC CASRGVYEQYF
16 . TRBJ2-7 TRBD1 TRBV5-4 TGTGCCAGCAGCTTGGAAGGGACAGGACTCTCCTACGAGCAGTACTTC CASSLEGTGLSYEQYF